Listed here is a single T cell receptor (beta chain). Its antigen remains unknown. The sample originates from a study of vaccination and CD4 T cells after COVID-19. Study-wide context: The cells were exposed to overlapping spike peptides originating from SARS-CoV-2, HCoV-NL63, HCoV-OC43 and HCoV-229E for stimulation.

Treatment reported: approximately 9-day PBMC culture with coronavirus spike peptide pools or control peptides (ViraFEST assay). Sequencing of cultured CD4+ T cell DNA used the Oncomine TCR Beta short-read assay. It was cultured CD4+ T cells from which genomic DNA was extracted. TCRdb passed the PCR reads through MiXCR, listing each CDR3 protein once. The table includes over 8,500 distinct CDR3 sequences, roughly 65% detected once. The trim removed 8 bases at V and 4 bases at J, leaving 12 bases unmatched. CDR1 MNHNS and CDR2 SASEGT come from the germline V gene. The CDR3 extends over 16 amino acids. The sequenced sample was CD4+ T cells from blood, cultured in vitro, obtained before SARS-CoV-2 vaccination. The chain employs TRBV6-1 and TRBJ2-2; TRBD2 matches 8 bases. The clonotype originates from a human donor who had recovered from COVID-19. The DNA for the CDR3 is TGTGCCAGCGTCGCATGGGGGGCGGGAGGCACCGGGGAGCTGTTTTTT. It codes for CASVAWGAGGTGELFF.